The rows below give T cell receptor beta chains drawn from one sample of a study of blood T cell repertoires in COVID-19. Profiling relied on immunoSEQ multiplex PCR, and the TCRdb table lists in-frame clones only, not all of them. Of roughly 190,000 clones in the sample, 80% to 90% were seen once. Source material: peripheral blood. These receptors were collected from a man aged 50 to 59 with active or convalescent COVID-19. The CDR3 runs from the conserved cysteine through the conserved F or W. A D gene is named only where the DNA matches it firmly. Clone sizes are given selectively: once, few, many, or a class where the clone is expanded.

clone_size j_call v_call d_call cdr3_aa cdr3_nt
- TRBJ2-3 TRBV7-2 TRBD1 CASSKDRASSTDTQYF TGTGCCAGCAGCAAGGACAGGGCGTCTAGCACAGATACGCAGTATTTT
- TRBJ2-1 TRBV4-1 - CASSQTYPAGAYNEQFF TGCGCCAGCAGCCAGACGTACCCCGCAGGGGCCTACAATGAGCAGTTCTTC
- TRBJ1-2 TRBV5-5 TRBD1 CASSQGQAGTNYGYTF TGTGCCAGCAGCCAAGGACAGGCCGGAACTAACTATGGCTACACCTTC
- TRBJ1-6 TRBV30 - CAWSVERSSYNSPLHF TGTGCCTGGAGTGTAGAACGGAGCTCCTATAATTCACCCCTCCACTTT
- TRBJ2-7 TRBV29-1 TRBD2 CSVGGTSGSYEQYF TGCAGCGTTGGGGGGACTAGCGGCTCCTACGAGCAGTACTTC
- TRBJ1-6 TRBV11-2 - CASTRRADNSPLHF TGTGCCAGCACCCGGAGGGCAGATAATTCACCCCTCCACTTT
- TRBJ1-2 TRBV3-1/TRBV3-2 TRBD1 CASSPMRTGVGYTF TGTGCCAGCAGCCCGATGAGGACAGGGGTTGGCTACACCTTC
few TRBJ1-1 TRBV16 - CASSHGQLKAFF TGTGCCAGCAGCCACGGACAGCTTAAGGCTTTCTTT
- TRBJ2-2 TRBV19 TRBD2 CASSSREREGAGELFF TGTGCCAGTAGTTCCCGGGAGCGGGAGGGCGCGGGGGAGCTGTTTTTT
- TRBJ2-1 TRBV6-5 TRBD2 CASLLAGVPDEQFF TGTGCCAGCTTACTAGCGGGAGTCCCCGATGAGCAGTTCTTC
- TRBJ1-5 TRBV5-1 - CASSLAGDNQPQHF TGCGCCAGCAGCTTGGCCGGGGACAATCAGCCCCAGCATTTT
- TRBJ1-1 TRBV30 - CAWSMDRHTEAFF TGTGCCTGGAGTATGGACAGACACACTGAAGCTTTCTTT
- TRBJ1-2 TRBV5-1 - CASSLGDNYGYTF TGCGCCAGCAGCTTGGGAGATAACTATGGCTACACCTTC
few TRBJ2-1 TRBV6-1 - CASSEEMGLAYNEQFF TGTGCCAGCAGTGAAGAAATGGGGCTCGCTTACAATGAGCAGTTCTTC